The source of this T cell receptor beta chain is a study of blood T cell repertoires in COVID-19 (dated by TCRdb to the early 2020s). Turning to the overall study: Samples from collaborators originated in the United States, Italy and Spain and spanned both the acute and convalescent phases of COVID-19. Subjects who had been exposed to COVID-19, were actively infected with it, or had recovered from it provided the deeply sampled blood TCRbeta repertoires that made up the dataset. Sample metadata almost always included a de-identified subject ID, COVID-19 status, age in years and sex. The repertoires were released in a freely available public database intended as a resource for research on the immune response to SARS-CoV-2. Where HLA class I and class II types were available, the types were taken from metadata supplied by the sample provider, not from assay-based typing. The samples were drawn from two sources: the first 160 participants of the ongoing ImmuneRACE study, and 950 to 1,500 subjects contributed by 6 global collaborators. The prospective study material was composed of cDNA or gDNA derived from T cells, B-cell-depleted T cells, or PBMCs. The full study reports these points: How much clinical and demographic metadata was included differed by source and by participant, and the metadata was provided uncurated.

Enrolling through a virtual design, the prospective study's participants ranged in age from about 18 to 89 years and lived across 24 United States geographic areas. Cohort assignment in the prospective study relied on participant-reported clinical history from a screening survey and a study questionnaire. Each participant in the prospective study had whole blood, serum and a nasopharyngeal or oropharyngeal swab collected by mobile phlebotomists. Additional blood draws and questionnaires over an approximately 2-month period could optionally be provided by prospective study participants. Blood samples from the prospective study were shipped frozen or at room temperature prior to DNA extraction. A note on this clone: Its target antigen remains unknown. No base quality values were provided; no much bigger clone lies one nucleotide off.

The immunoSEQ Assay, a bias-controlled multiplex PCR, was used to amplify TCRbeta CDR3 regions from genomic DNA. Under the source paper's analysis protocol: The number of nucleated cells in each sample was estimated by amplification of reference gene primers within the assay. To quantify the absolute abundance of each unique TCRbeta CDR3 rearrangement, sequence reads were collapsed and filtered. For each sample, productive Simpson clonality was calculated as the square root of Simpson's diversity index across productive rearrangements. The source is immuneACCESS, and TCRdb retained only in-frame sequences with V and J called. Part of the clones is not carried over; for the studies checked, unresolved V genes explain less than half of this, and the remainder is unexplained. V and J calls and clone size come straight from that table; D and trimming were deduced from the DNA. The sample contains some 230,000 clones, roughly four fifths of them found a single time. The ten largest clones capture approximately 1.2% of the sample.

CDR1 and CDR2, looked up from the germline V gene (reference sequence), are SEHNR and FQNEAQ. Its CDR3 holds 15 amino acids, cysteine through phenylalanine. Only the CDR3 region is kept as DNA, spanning 45 bases read in frame from base 1. V sheds 5 bases and J sheds 0 bases, leaving 13 bases between their ends. Recombination linked TRBV7-9 to TRBJ2-5, and perhaps TRBD2 as D gene, on 5 matching bases. Input material: PBMCs or T cells enriched from blood (not recorded which). The origin of this receptor is a woman aged 40 to 50 with acute COVID-19. The nucleotide sequence is TGTGCCAGCAGCCAACCGAACGGGGACCAAGAGACCCAGTACTTC. Translated, this is CASSQPNGDQETQYF.